The following is a T cell receptor (beta chain) sequence with its context. The target antigen is unknown. V was cut by 5 bases and J by 1 base, with 13 bases left in between. Germline CDR1 and CDR2: SQVTM and ANQGSEA. The CDR3 consists of 14 residues. This specimen comes from a study of long-term antiretroviral therapy in people with HIV. Overall study results and limits: In HIV, the repertoires covered a tighter span of CDR3 lengths than in controls.

Investigators performed immunoSEQ version v3.0 at survey level. The method was immunoSEQ multiplex PCR; TCRdb's version includes in-frame clones alone and lacks a portion of them. Of 11,000 or so clones in the sample, approximately 80% were seen once. V is TRBV29-1 and J is TRBJ2-3; TRBD2 is a possible D gene (7 bases). This TCR was sampled from a man aged 40-55 years with HIV. The source material was unsorted PBMCs, sampled 1.2 years after starting antiretroviral therapy. The DNA of the CDR3 is TGCAGCGTTCGGGGGGCGAGGGGCACAGATACGCAGTATTTT. This sequence encodes CSVRGARGTDTQYF.